The entry that follows covers one TCR beta chain sequence. Its antigen is undetermined. These data are taken from a study of siplizumab effects on memory and regulatory T cells. Findings and caveats of the study: Of the alloreactive clones, only a minor fraction mapped to unstimulated subsets.

The assay looked at 100,000 or so TCR templates in each sample. Sequencing was performed with immunoSEQ multiplex PCR; in TCRdb, only in-frame clones are kept and a portion is missing. The sample gives 90,000 to 110,000 clones, about 92% of which show up once; 0.32% is in the top ten. Losses at the gene ends were 2 bases for V and 6 bases for J; bases not matched to a gene: 8. Germline assignment: CDR1 GTSNPN and CDR2 SVGIG (reference sequence). CDR3 length: 15 residues. Sequencing was performed on CD4+ T cells sorted from blood. The receptor's source is a human donor in good health. V gene TRBV30 combines with J gene TRBJ1-4; TRBD1 matches at 8 bases. CDR3 nucleotides: TGTGCCTGGAGTCGGGGACAGGTTCAAGATGAAAAACTGTTTTTT. It codes for CAWSRGQVQDEKLFF.